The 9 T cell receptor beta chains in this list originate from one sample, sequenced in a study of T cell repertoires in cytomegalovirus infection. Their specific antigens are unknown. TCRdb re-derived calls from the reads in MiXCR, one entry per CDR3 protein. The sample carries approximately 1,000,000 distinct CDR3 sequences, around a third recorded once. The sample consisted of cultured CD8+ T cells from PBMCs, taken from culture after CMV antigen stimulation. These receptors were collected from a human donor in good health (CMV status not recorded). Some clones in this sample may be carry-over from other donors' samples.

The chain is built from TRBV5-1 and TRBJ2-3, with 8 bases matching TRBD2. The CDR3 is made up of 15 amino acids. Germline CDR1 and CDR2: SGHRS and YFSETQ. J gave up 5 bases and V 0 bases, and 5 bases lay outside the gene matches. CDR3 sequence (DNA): TGCGCCAGCAGCTTGGAGGTAGCGGGGATAGATACGCAGTATTTT. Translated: CASSLEVAGIDTQYF.

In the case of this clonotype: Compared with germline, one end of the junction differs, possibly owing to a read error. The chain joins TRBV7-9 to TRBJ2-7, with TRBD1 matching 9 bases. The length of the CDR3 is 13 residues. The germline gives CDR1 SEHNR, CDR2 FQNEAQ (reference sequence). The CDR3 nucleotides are TGTGTCAGCAGCACACAGGGGGCGTACGAGCAGTACTTC. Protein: CVSSTQGAYEQYF.

CDR3 sequence (DNA): TGCGCCAGCGGAATGAAGGGGACAGGGGCCTCCTACGAGCAGTACTTC. Residues: CASGMKGTGASYEQYF. The gene calls are TRBV10-1 and TRBJ2-7, with 10 bases lining up with TRBD1. Germline V CDR1 and CDR2: WNHNN, SYGVQD (reference sequence). Germline trimming cut 8 bases from V and 0 bases from J; bases unmatched to any gene: 10. This CDR3 comprises 16 residues.

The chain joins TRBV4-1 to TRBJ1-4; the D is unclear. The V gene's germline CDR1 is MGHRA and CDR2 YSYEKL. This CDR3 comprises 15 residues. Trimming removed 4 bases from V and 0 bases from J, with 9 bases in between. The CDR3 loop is CASSPASATNEKLFF. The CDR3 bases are TGCGCCAGCAGCCCCGCGAGTGCAACTAATGAAAAACTGTTTTTT.

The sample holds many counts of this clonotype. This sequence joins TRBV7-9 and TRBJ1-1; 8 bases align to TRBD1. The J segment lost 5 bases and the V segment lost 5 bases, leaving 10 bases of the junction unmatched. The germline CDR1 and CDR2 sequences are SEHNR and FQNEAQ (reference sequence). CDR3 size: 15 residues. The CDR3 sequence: CASSRQQGVWTEAFF. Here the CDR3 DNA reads TGTGCCAGCAGCCGACAACAGGGGGTTTGGACTGAAGCTTTCTTT.

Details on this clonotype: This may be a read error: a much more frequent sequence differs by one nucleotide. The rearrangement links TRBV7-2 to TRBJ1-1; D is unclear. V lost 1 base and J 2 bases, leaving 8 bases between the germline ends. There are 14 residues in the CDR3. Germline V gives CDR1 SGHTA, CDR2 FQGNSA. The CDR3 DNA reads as TGTACCAGCAGCTTAGTTACATCAAACACTGAAGCTTTCTTT. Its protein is CTSSLVTSNTEAFF.

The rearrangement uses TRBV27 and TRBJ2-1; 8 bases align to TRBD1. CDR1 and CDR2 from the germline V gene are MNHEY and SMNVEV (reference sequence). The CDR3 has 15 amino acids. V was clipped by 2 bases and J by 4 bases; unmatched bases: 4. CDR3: CASSLGTGQYNEQFF. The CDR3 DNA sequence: TGTGCCAGCAGTTTAGGGACAGGACAGTACAATGAGCAGTTCTTC.

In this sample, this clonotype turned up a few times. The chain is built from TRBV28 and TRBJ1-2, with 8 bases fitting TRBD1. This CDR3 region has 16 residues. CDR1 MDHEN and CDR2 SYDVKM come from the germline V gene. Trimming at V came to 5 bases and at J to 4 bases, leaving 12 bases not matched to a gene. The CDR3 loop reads CASSITPPTGAYGYTF. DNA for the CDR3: TGTGCCAGCAGTATCACCCCCCCGACAGGGGCCTATGGCTACACCTTC.

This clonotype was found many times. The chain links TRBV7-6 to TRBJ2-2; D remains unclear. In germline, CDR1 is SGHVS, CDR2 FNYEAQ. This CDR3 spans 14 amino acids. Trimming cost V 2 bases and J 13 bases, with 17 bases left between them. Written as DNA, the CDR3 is TGTGCCAGCAGCTTAAAGAGTGAGCAGAAGGGGCTGTTTTTT. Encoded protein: CASSLKSEQKGLFF.